Following are 18 T cell receptor beta chains from one sample sequenced in a study of T cell repertoires in cytomegalovirus infection. MiXCR was run by TCRdb on the reads, yielding one entry per CDR3 protein. The table has 20,000 to 30,000 distinct CDR3 sequences, 22% seen once; the top ten hold about 89%. Antigens of these TCRs are unknown. The sequenced sample was CD8+ T cells from cultured PBMCs, obtained from culture after CMV antigen stimulation. The receptors shown here come from a human donor in good health (CMV status not recorded). Some clones in this sample may be carry-over from other donors' samples.

This chain connects TRBV7-3 to TRBJ2-3; no firm D call. Germline V lookup: CDR1 SGHTA, CDR2 FQGTGA. V lost 0 bases and J lost 3, with 4 bases in between. The CDR3 runs 13 residues. The CDR3 DNA reads as TGTGCCAGCAGCTTAACCCCAACAGATACGCAGTATTTT. Its translation is CASSLTPTDTQYF.

This chain links TRBV6-2 or TRBV6-3 with TRBJ2-1, with 8 bases lining up with TRBD2. The CDR3 loop spans 12 amino acids. V shed 2 bases and J 12 bases; nucleotides not matched to a gene: 3. CDR1 and CDR2 from the germline V gene are MNHEY and SVGEGT. In DNA, the CDR3 is TGTGCCAGCAGTTACGGGACTAGTGCGCAGTTCTTC. It translates to CASSYGTSAQFF.

The rearrangement uses TRBV28 and TRBJ1-6, with 8 positions matching TRBD1. This CDR3 is 16 amino acids long. The V segment lost 6 bases and the J segment 6 bases; nucleotides outside the gene matches: 10. In germline, CDR1 is MDHEN, CDR2 SYDVKM. In DNA, the CDR3 is TGTGCCAGCAGCCCGGACAGGGCCTCGGTTAATTCACCCCTCCACTTT. Translating it yields CASSPDRASVNSPLHF.

At least ten counts were recorded for this clonotype. The genes are TRBV7-2 and TRBJ1-2, with 10 bases fitting TRBD1. The J segment lost 6 bases and the V segment lost 1 base, leaving 8 bases of the junction unmatched. This CDR3 region has 16 residues. The germline V gene has CDR1 SGHTA and CDR2 FQGNSA. CDR3 DNA: TGTGCCAGCAGCTTAGTGGTGGGACAGGGGTCCCATGGCTACACCTTC. Protein sequence: CASSLVVGQGSHGYTF.

This clonotype was found a few times. The J gene is TRBJ2-7, the V gene TRBV7-6; perhaps TRBD1 as D (5 bases). There are 13 residues in the CDR3. CDR1 SGHVS and CDR2 FNYEAQ come from the germline V gene. The V gene lost 1 base and the J gene lost 4 bases, with 8 bases spanning the gap. As DNA, the CDR3 is TGTGCCAGCAGCTTAGAGGGGAATTACGAGCAGTACTTC. It translates to CASSLEGNYEQYF.

V gene TRBV12-3 or TRBV12-4 combines with J gene TRBJ1-3; D perhaps matches TRBD1 (6 bases). V lost 7 bases and J lost 4, with 17 bases in between. This CDR3 contains 15 residues. The CDR3 protein is CASMGWAGEGNTIYF. CDR3 DNA sequence: TGTGCCAGCATGGGTTGGGCAGGGGAGGGAAACACCATATATTTT.

Ten or more counts support this clonotype. This chain links TRBV7-3 with TRBJ2-1; TRBD2 agrees at 9 bases. Trimming cost V 5 bases and J 1 base; bases outside gene matches: 6. There are 16 residues in the CDR3. The germline gives CDR1 SGHTA, CDR2 FQGTGA. As DNA, the CDR3 is TGTGCCAGCAGCCCGGCGGGGGGGCCGTCCTACAATGAGCAGTTCTTC. Encoded protein: CASSPAGGPSYNEQFF.

In this sample, this clonotype turned up many times. The V call is TRBV28, the J call TRBJ1-2; D is ambiguous. Germline V lookup: CDR1 MDHEN, CDR2 SYDVKM. The CDR3 loop spans 15 amino acids. The germline V and J ends were trimmed by 3 bases and 8 bases, with 19 bases remaining between them. CDR3 in DNA: TGTGCCAGCAGTTTTACTATGGTTGAGGCTCGGGGCTACACCTTC. This codes for CASSFTMVEARGYTF.

This clonotype was detected a few times. The chain is built from TRBV4-1 and TRBJ2-7; the match to TRBD1 covers 10 bases. This CDR3 is 15 amino acids long. Germline V CDR1 and CDR2: MGHRA, YSYEKL. Trimming removed 1 base from V and 3 bases from J; junction bases left unmatched: 3. The CDR3 sequence: CASSQGTGGNYEQYF. CDR3 sequence (DNA): TGCGCCAGCAGCCAAGGGACAGGGGGTAACTACGAGCAGTACTTC.

This clonotype was seen a few times. V and J are TRBV7-2 and TRBJ1-1; D perhaps matches TRBD1 (6 bases). This CDR3 region has 13 residues. The germline gives CDR1 SGHTA, CDR2 FQGNSA. Trimming removed 7 bases at V and 1 base at J, with 10 bases between. Written as DNA, the CDR3 is TGTGCCAGCATAGAACAGGGGAACACTGAAGCTTTCTTT. Protein: CASIEQGNTEAFF.

This clonotype was counted a few times. V usage is TRBV13 and J usage is TRBJ2-5; no definite D call. The length of the CDR3 is 14 residues. Trimming stripped 2 bases from V and 5 bases from J, with 12 bases between. Germline values: CDR1 PRHDT, CDR2 FYEKMQ (reference sequence). The CDR3: CASSLRGHLETQYF. In DNA, the CDR3 is TGTGCCAGCAGCTTACGAGGTCATCTCGAGACCCAGTACTTC.

This clonotype was seen many times. The chain joins TRBV6-1 to TRBJ2-7; D might be TRBD2 (6 bases). Germline V gene sequence: CDR1 MNHNS, CDR2 SASEGT. CDR3 length: 17 amino acids. Trimming cost V 2 bases and J 1 base, with 18 bases left between them. This CDR3 reads CASSEWAGTESSYEQYF. The CDR3 DNA reads as TGTGCCAGCAGTGAATGGGCCGGGACTGAGAGTTCCTACGAGCAGTACTTC.

This clonotype occurred a few times. The chain carries TRBV7-9 and TRBJ2-7; D remains unclear. The germline V gene encodes CDR1 SEHNR and CDR2 FQNEAQ (reference sequence). The ends were cut back, 2 bases at V and 5 bases at J, with 7 bases in the middle. The CDR3 length is 12 residues. The DNA of the CDR3 is TGTGCCAGCAGCTTAATATCAAACGAGCAGTACTTC. It is translated as CASSLISNEQYF.

This clonotype was counted many times. This chain connects TRBV7-2 to TRBJ2-5, with 8 bases that match TRBD2. Trimming at V came to 5 bases and at J to 0 bases, leaving 8 bases not matched to a gene. CDR3 size: 16 residues. Germline loops: CDR1 SGHTA, CDR2 FQGNSA. The CDR3 here is CASSPWAGGYQETQYF. The CDR3 nucleotides are TGTGCCAGCAGCCCCTGGGCGGGGGGCTACCAAGAGACCCAGTACTTC.

The sample holds a few counts of this clonotype. The rearrangement links TRBV7-4 to TRBJ1-1, with 8 bases that match TRBD1. V shed 7 bases and J 3 bases; nucleotides not matched to a gene: 10. There are 15 residues in the CDR3. Germline values: CDR1 SGHVT, CDR2 SQSDAQ. CDR3 protein: CASKGEDRVYTEAFF. The DNA of the CDR3 is TGTGCCAGCAAGGGAGAGGACAGGGTTTACACTGAAGCTTTCTTT.

DNA of the CDR3: TGTGCCAGCAGCTTAGGGAACACCGGGGAGCTGTTTTTT. Translating it yields CASSLGNTGELFF. The chain combines TRBV7-9 with TRBJ2-2; D not resolved. Per the germline V gene, CDR1 is SEHNR and CDR2 is FQNEAQ (reference sequence). V shed 1 base and J shed 1 base, with 1 base lying between them. This CDR3 has 13 residues.

A few counts support this clonotype. The chain has TRBV20-1 and TRBJ2-5, with 8 bases fitting TRBD2. Germline CDR1 is DFQATT and CDR2 is SNEGSKA (reference sequence). This CDR3 contains 15 residues. With V trimmed by 6 bases and J by 5 bases, 14 bases remained unmatched. The CDR3 sequence is CSASSGTRFPETQYF. Here the CDR3 DNA reads TGCAGTGCGTCCTCCGGGACTAGGTTTCCGGAGACCCAGTACTTC.

This clonotype was observed a handful of times. The chain recombines TRBV20-1 with TRBJ2-4; possibly TRBD1 for D (6 bases). The CDR3 covers 14 residues. Deletions cut 5 bases from V and 0 bases from J, with 11 bases between. CDR1 and CDR2 from the germline V gene are DFQATT and SNEGSKA (reference sequence). The CDR3 nucleotides read TGCAGTGCTCAGGGGTTCCTAGCCAAAAACATTCAGTACTTC. Its protein product is CSAQGFLAKNIQYF.